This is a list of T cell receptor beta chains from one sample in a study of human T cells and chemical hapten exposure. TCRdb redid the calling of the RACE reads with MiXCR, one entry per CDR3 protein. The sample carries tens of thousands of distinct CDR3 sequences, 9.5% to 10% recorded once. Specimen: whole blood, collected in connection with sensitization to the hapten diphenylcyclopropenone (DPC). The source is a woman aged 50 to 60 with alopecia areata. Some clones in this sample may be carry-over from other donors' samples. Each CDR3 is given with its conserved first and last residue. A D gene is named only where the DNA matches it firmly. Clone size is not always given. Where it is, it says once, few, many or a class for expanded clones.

CDR3aa: CASSQGGQGTAFF; CDR3nt: TGTGCCAGCAGCCAAGGCGGACAGGGGACGGCTTTCTTT; j_gene: TRBJ1-1; v_gene: TRBV3-1; abundance: few; d_gene: TRBD1
CDR3aa: CASSLDATSGVHEQFF; CDR3nt: TGCGCCAGCAGCTTGGACGCGACTAGCGGGGTTCATGAGCAGTTCTTC; j_gene: TRBJ2-1; v_gene: TRBV5-1; abundance: medium-sized; d_gene: TRBD2
CDR3aa: CASSSAPTEAFF; CDR3nt: TGTGCCAGCAGCTCAGCCCCCACTGAAGCTTTCTTT; j_gene: TRBJ1-1; v_gene: TRBV14; abundance: many; d_gene: NA
CDR3aa: CSAPPQGNTDTQYF; CDR3nt: TGCAGTGCTCCTCCCCAAGGGAACACAGATACGCAGTATTTT; j_gene: TRBJ2-3; v_gene: TRBV20-1; abundance: few; d_gene: NA
CDR3aa: CASSSHLTGGMGGNTEAFF; CDR3nt: TGTGCCAGCAGTAGCCACCTGACAGGGGGCATGGGCGGGAACACTGAAGCTTTCTTT; j_gene: TRBJ1-1; v_gene: TRBV6-5; abundance: many; d_gene: TRBD1
CDR3aa: CASSPRQGSGTEAFF; CDR3nt: TGTGCCAGCAGCCCCAGACAGGGGTCCGGCACTGAAGCTTTCTTT; j_gene: TRBJ1-1; v_gene: TRBV7-9; abundance: NA; d_gene: TRBD1
CDR3aa: CASSLWEGTYEQYF; CDR3nt: TGTGCCAGCAGTTTATGGGAGGGAACCTACGAGCAGTACTTC; j_gene: TRBJ2-7; v_gene: TRBV28; abundance: many; d_gene: NA
CDR3aa: CASSPTQEYGYTF; CDR3nt: TGTGCCAGCTCACCAACCCAAGAATATGGCTACACCTTC; j_gene: TRBJ1-2; v_gene: TRBV18; abundance: NA; d_gene: NA
CDR3aa: CASSRQRGAYEQYF; CDR3nt: TGTGCCAGTAGTCGCCAACGAGGCGCCTACGAGCAGTACTTC; j_gene: TRBJ2-7; v_gene: TRBV19; abundance: few; d_gene: NA
CDR3aa: CASSLGGAVREQYF; CDR3nt: TGTGCCAGCAGTCTCGGCGGGGCAGTACGCGAGCAGTACTTC; j_gene: TRBJ2-7; v_gene: TRBV28; abundance: NA; d_gene: NA
CDR3aa: CASSRDRGSYEQYF; CDR3nt: TGTGCCAGCAGCCGGGACAGGGGGTCCTACGAGCAGTACTTC; j_gene: TRBJ2-7; v_gene: TRBV3-1; abundance: NA; d_gene: TRBD1
CDR3aa: CASSQGFSNTGELFF; CDR3nt: TGTGCCAGCAGCCAGGGGTTCTCGAACACCGGGGAGCTGTTTTTT; j_gene: TRBJ2-2; v_gene: TRBV3-1; abundance: NA; d_gene: NA
CDR3aa: CASSEPGLNTEAFF; CDR3nt: TGTGCCAGCAGTGAGCCCGGTCTCAACACTGAAGCTTTCTTT; j_gene: TRBJ1-1; v_gene: TRBV28; abundance: NA; d_gene: NA
CDR3aa: CASSQDYGHGLAGGRTDTQYF; CDR3nt: TGTGCCAGCAGCCAAGATTATGGCCATGGACTAGCGGGGGGGCGCACAGATACGCAGTATTTT; j_gene: TRBJ2-3; v_gene: TRBV4-2; abundance: few; d_gene: TRBD2
CDR3aa: CASGGFTGVNEQFF; CDR3nt: TGTGCCAGCGGAGGTTTCACGGGGGTCAATGAGCAGTTCTTC; j_gene: TRBJ2-1; v_gene: TRBV6-2/TRBV6-3; abundance: many; d_gene: NA
CDR3aa: CASSYSTYRQGLSPYSNQPQHF; CDR3nt: TGTGCCAGCAGTTACTCGACCTACCGACAGGGCCTGTCGCCATATAGCAATCAGCCCCAGCATTTT; j_gene: TRBJ1-5; v_gene: TRBV6-2/TRBV6-3; abundance: few; d_gene: TRBD1
CDR3aa: CSVDSGGLTGELFF; CDR3nt: TGCAGCGTTGATAGCGGGGGCCTCACCGGGGAGCTGTTTTTT; j_gene: TRBJ2-2; v_gene: TRBV29-1; abundance: NA; d_gene: TRBD2
CDR3aa: CASHPGTGFSTEAFF; CDR3nt: TGTGCCAGCCACCCGGGGACAGGGTTTTCAACTGAAGCTTTCTTT; j_gene: TRBJ1-1; v_gene: TRBV6-6; abundance: few; d_gene: TRBD1
CDR3aa: CASNLRGYYNSPLHF; CDR3nt: TGTGCCAGCAACCTGAGGGGTTACTATAATTCACCCCTCCACTTT; j_gene: TRBJ1-6; v_gene: TRBV12-3/TRBV12-4; abundance: many; d_gene: NA
CDR3aa: CASSSGLGPGPGTDTQYF; CDR3nt: TGTGCCAGCAGCTCCGGATTGGGGCCAGGCCCTGGCACAGATACGCAGTATTTT; j_gene: TRBJ2-3; v_gene: TRBV7-8; abundance: NA; d_gene: NA
CDR3aa: CASSPAGPLSTDTQYF; CDR3nt: TGTGCCAGCAGCCCGGCCGGCCCCCTTAGCACAGATACGCAGTATTTT; j_gene: TRBJ2-3; v_gene: TRBV7-6; abundance: NA; d_gene: NA
CDR3aa: CASSVGPGTGSFPKNIQYF; CDR3nt: TGTGCCAGCAGTGTCGGACCCGGGACAGGAAGCTTCCCCAAAAACATTCAGTACTTC; j_gene: TRBJ2-4; v_gene: TRBV6-1; abundance: NA; d_gene: TRBD1
CDR3aa: CATSDPNSYEQYF; CDR3nt: TGTGCCACCAGTGACCCGAACTCCTACGAGCAGTACTTC; j_gene: TRBJ2-7; v_gene: TRBV24-1; abundance: few; d_gene: NA
CDR3aa: CASNRGEGGNQPQHF; CDR3nt: TGCGCCAGCAACCGGGGCGAAGGCGGCAATCAGCCCCAGCATTTT; j_gene: TRBJ1-5; v_gene: TRBV10-2; abundance: many; d_gene: NA
CDR3aa: CASGGRDTEAFF; CDR3nt: TGTGCCAGCGGAGGAAGGGACACTGAAGCTTTCTTT; j_gene: TRBJ1-1; v_gene: TRBV6-5; abundance: many; d_gene: NA
CDR3aa: CASRSSGTRANEQFF; CDR3nt: TGTGCAAGTCGCTCCAGCGGGACTCGGGCCAATGAGCAGTTCTTC; j_gene: TRBJ2-1; v_gene: TRBV12-2; abundance: few; d_gene: NA
CDR3aa: CASSLGTVNTIYF; CDR3nt: TGTGCCAGCAGTTTGGGAACAGTAAACACCATATATTTT; j_gene: TRBJ1-3; v_gene: TRBV12-3/TRBV12-4; abundance: many; d_gene: NA
CDR3aa: CASSGVGAEAFF; CDR3nt: TGCGCCAGCAGTGGGGTAGGCGCTGAAGCTTTCTTT; j_gene: TRBJ1-1; v_gene: TRBV10-1; abundance: NA; d_gene: NA
CDR3aa: CASRRGGGWNEQFF; CDR3nt: TGTGCCAGCAGACGGGGAGGGGGCTGGAATGAGCAGTTCTTC; j_gene: TRBJ2-1; v_gene: TRBV3-1; abundance: few; d_gene: NA
CDR3aa: CASSDYSEQFF; CDR3nt: TGTGCCAGCAGTGATTACAGTGAGCAGTTCTTC; j_gene: TRBJ2-1; v_gene: TRBV2; abundance: NA; d_gene: NA
CDR3aa: CAISESVLAGGPNIQYF; CDR3nt: TGTGCCATCAGTGAGTCGGTCCTAGCGGGGGGGCCGAACATTCAGTACTTC; j_gene: TRBJ2-4; v_gene: TRBV10-3; abundance: few; d_gene: TRBD2
CDR3aa: CASSPTSLNTEAFF; CDR3nt: TGTGCCAGCTCACCAACATCCCTGAACACTGAAGCTTTCTTT; j_gene: TRBJ1-1; v_gene: TRBV18; abundance: NA; d_gene: NA
CDR3aa: CASSPGPWGSPLHF; CDR3nt: TGTGCCAGCAGCCCCGGACCGTGGGGATCACCCCTCCACTTT; j_gene: TRBJ1-6; v_gene: TRBV6-2/TRBV6-3; abundance: NA; d_gene: NA
CDR3aa: CASSSRQWGVTYNSPLHF; CDR3nt: TGTGCCAGCAGTAGCCGACAGTGGGGGGTGACCTATAATTCACCCCTCCACTTT; j_gene: TRBJ1-6; v_gene: TRBV12-3/TRBV12-4; abundance: many; d_gene: NA
CDR3aa: CASSYWAGSREQYF; CDR3nt: TGTGCCAGCAGTTACTGGGCAGGATCACGGGAGCAGTACTTC; j_gene: TRBJ2-7; v_gene: TRBV6-2/TRBV6-3; abundance: many; d_gene: NA